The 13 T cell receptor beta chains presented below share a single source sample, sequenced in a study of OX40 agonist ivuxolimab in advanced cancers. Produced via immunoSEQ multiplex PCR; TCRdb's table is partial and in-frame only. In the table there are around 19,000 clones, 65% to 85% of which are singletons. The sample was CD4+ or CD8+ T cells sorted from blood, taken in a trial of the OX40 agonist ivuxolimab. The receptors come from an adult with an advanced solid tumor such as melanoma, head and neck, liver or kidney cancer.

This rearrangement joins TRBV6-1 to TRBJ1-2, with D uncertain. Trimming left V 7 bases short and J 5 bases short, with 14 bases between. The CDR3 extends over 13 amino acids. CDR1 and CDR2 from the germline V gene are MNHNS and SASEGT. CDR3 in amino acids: CASKSLGFYGYTF. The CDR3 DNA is TGTGCCAGCAAGTCACTGGGATTTTATGGCTACACCTTC.

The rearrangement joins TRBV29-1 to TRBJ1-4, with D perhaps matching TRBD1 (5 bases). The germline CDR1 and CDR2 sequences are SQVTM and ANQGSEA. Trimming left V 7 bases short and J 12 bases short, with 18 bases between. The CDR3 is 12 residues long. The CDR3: CSGGEGPYELFF. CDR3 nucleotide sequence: TGCAGCGGGGGGGAGGGCCCGTATGAACTGTTTTTT.

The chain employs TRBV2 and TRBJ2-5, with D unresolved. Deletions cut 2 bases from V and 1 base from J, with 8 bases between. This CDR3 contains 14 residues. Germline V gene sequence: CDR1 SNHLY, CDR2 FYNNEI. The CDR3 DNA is TGTGCCAGCAGTGAACTAAAGACCCAAGAGACCCAGTACTTC. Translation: CASSELKTQETQYF. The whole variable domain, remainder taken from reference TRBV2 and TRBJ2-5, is EPEVTQTPSHQVTQMGQEVILRCVPISNHLYFYWYRQILGQKVEFLVSFYNNEISEKSEIFDDQFSVERPDGSNFTLKIRSTKLEDSAMYFCASSELKTQETQYFGPGTRLLVL.

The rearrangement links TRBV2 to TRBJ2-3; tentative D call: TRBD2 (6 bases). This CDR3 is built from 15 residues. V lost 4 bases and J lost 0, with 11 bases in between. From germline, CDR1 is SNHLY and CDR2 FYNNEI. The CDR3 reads CASSVDGGSTDTQYF. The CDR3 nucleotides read TGTGCCAGCAGTGTTGACGGGGGTAGCACAGATACGCAGTATTTT.

This chain's CDR3 is CASGQRSYNEQFF. The DNA of the CDR3 is TGTGCCAGCGGACAGCGGTCCTACAATGAGCAGTTCTTC. The chain joins TRBV2 to TRBJ2-1; possibly TRBD1 for D (6 bases). Between the trimmed V and J ends, which lost 8 bases and 1 base, there was a span of 9 bases. This CDR3 has 13 residues. Germline lookup yields CDR1 SNHLY and CDR2 FYNNEI. The full variable domain, its missing parts supplied by reference TRBV2 and TRBJ2-1, is EPEVTQTPSHQVTQMGQEVILRCVPISNHLYFYWYRQILGQKVEFLVSFYNNEISEKSEIFDDQFSVERPDGSNFTLKIRSTKLEDSAMYFCASGQRSYNEQFFGPGTRLTVL.

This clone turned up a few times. Written as DNA, the CDR3 is TGTGCCTGGAGTGTACGAGGGAGACAGTGGACCTACGAGCAGTACTTC. It codes for CAWSVRGRQWTYEQYF. The chain has TRBV30 and TRBJ2-7; D could derive from TRBD1 or TRBD2 (5 bases each). The germline V gene has CDR1 GTSNPN and CDR2 SVGIG (reference sequence). Trimming removed 0 bases from V and 2 bases from J, with 17 bases in between. This CDR3 comprises 16 residues.

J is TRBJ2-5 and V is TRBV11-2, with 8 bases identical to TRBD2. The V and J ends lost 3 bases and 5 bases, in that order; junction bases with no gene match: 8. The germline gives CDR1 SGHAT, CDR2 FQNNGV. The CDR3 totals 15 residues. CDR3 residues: CASSFESGGLETQYF. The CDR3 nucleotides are TGTGCCAGCAGCTTTGAGTCGGGGGGGCTTGAGACCCAGTACTTC.

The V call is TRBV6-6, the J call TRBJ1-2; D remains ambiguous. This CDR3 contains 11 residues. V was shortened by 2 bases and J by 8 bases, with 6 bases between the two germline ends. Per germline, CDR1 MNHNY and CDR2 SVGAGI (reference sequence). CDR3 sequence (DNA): TGTGCCAGCAGTTACGGGGTGGGCTACACCTTC. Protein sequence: CASSYGVGYTF.

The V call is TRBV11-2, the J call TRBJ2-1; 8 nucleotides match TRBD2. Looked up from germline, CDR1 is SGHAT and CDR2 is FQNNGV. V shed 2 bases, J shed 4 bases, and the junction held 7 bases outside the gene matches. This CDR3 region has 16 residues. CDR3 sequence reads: CASSLNPGGLYNEQFF. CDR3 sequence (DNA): TGTGCCAGCAGCTTAAATCCGGGAGGGCTGTACAATGAGCAGTTCTTC.

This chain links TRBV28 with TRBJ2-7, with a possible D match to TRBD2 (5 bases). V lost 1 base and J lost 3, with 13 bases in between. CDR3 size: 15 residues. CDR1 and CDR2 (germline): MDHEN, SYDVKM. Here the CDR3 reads CASSLSLGGNYEQYF. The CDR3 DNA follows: TGTGCCAGCAGTTTATCCTTAGGAGGAAACTACGAGCAGTACTTC.

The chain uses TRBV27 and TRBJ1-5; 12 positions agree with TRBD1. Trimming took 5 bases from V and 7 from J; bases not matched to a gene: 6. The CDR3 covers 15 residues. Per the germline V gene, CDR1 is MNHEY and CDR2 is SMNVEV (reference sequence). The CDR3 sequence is CASSASGTGGQPQHF. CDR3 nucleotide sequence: TGTGCCAGCAGTGCCTCCGGGACAGGGGGCCAGCCCCAGCATTTT.

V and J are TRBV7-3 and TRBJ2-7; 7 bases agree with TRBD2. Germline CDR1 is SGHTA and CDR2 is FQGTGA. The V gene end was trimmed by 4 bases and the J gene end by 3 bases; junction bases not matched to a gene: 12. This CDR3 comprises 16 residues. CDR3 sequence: CASSYESGDPYYEQYF. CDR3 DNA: TGTGCCAGCAGCTACGAAAGCGGGGACCCTTACTACGAGCAGTACTTC.

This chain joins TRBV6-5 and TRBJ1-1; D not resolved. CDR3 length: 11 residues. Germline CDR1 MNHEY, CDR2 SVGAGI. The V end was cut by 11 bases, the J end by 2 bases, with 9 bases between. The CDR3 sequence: CAGIDNTEAFF. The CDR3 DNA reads TGTGCCGGGATAGATAACACTGAAGCTTTCTTT.